Listed here are 17 T cell receptor beta chains from one sample, sequenced in a study of cytomegalovirus exposure and HLA in healthy donors. Primers for the PCR totalled 60 Vbeta and 13 Jbeta. The protocol was immunoSEQ multiplex PCR, while the TCRdb copy is restricted to in-frame clones and leaves out a portion. The table includes under 200,000 clones, around 80% detected once. What was sequenced was PBMCs. These receptors were taken from a woman in her 50s in good health and CMV-seropositive.

Concerning this clone itself: The germline gene is not matched at one end of the junction; a read error may be the cause. The chain joins TRBV7-9 to TRBJ2-7; weak D call: TRBD2 (6 bases). Germline CDR1 is SEHNR and CDR2 is FQNEAQ (reference sequence). The CDR3 contains 14 residues. The CDR3 reads CSSSLDGSSYEQYF. Here the CDR3 DNA reads TGTTCCAGCAGCTTAGACGGGAGCTCCTACGAGCAGTACTTC.

As to this clone: Within the sample, other DNA sequences also encode this same CDR3. The rearrangement uses TRBV5-1 and TRBJ1-5; perhaps TRBD1 as D (5 bases). The CDR3 spans 15 residues. V was trimmed by 0 bases and J by 1 base, leaving 8 bases between them. Germline CDR1 and CDR2: SGHRS and YFSETQ. The CDR3 sequence: CASSLAGGSNQPQHF. The DNA for the CDR3 is TGCGCCAGCAGCTTGGCCGGGGGAAGCAATCAGCCCCAGCATTTT. Based on the CDR3 plus reference TRBV5-1 and TRBJ1-5, the full variable domain is KAGVTQTPRYLIKTRGQQVTLSCSPISGHRSVSWYQQTPGQGLQFLFEYFSETQRNKGNFPGRFSGRQFSNSRSEMNVSTLELGDSALYLCASSLAGGSNQPQHFGDGTRLSIL.

The V call is TRBV10-1, the J call TRBJ1-2, with a tentative D call TRBD1 (6 bases). The CDR3 loop spans 15 amino acids. Germline CDR1 reads WNHNN; CDR2 reads SYGVQD (reference sequence). Trimming cost V 0 bases and J 6 bases, with 14 bases left between them. DNA for the CDR3: TGCGCCAGCAGTGAGTCTGTGGGGGCTGGAGATGGCTACACCTTC. Translation gives CASSESVGAGDGYTF.

There are a few counts of this clone. The chain combines TRBV2 with TRBJ2-3; unclear D gene. The CDR3 extends over 12 amino acids. Germline V lookup: CDR1 SNHLY, CDR2 FYNNEI. V was shortened by 5 bases and J by 2 bases, with 5 bases between the two germline ends. The CDR3 coding sequence is TGTGCCAGCAGTCTTTTCACAGATACGCAGTATTTT. Its protein product is CASSLFTDTQYF. Variable domain in full (rest from reference TRBV2 and TRBJ2-3): EPEVTQTPSHQVTQMGQEVILRCVPISNHLYFYWYRQILGQKVEFLVSFYNNEISEKSEIFDDQFSVERPDGSNFTLKIRSTKLEDSAMYFCASSLFTDTQYFGPGTRLTVL.

In its sample, this clone was seen once. V and J are TRBV4-3 and TRBJ1-1; D call uncertain. Trimming took 1 base from V and 10 from J, leaving 16 bases between them. The CDR3 is 14 amino acids. Germline assignment: CDR1 LGHNA and CDR2 YSLEER. This CDR3 is CASSQVLWEGVAFF. The CDR3 DNA follows: TGCGCCAGCAGCCAAGTCCTCTGGGAGGGTGTAGCTTTCTTT.

This rearrangement joins TRBV7-2 to TRBJ1-4; 8 bases match TRBD1. The V and J ends lost 5 bases and 4 bases, in that order; junction bases with no gene match: 6. The V gene's germline CDR1 is SGHTA and CDR2 FQGNSA. The CDR3 extends over 15 amino acids. In nucleotides, the CDR3 is TGTGCCAGCAGCCGAGGACAGGGATATAATGAAAAACTGTTTTTT. Protein sequence: CASSRGQGYNEKLFF.

The chain uses TRBV9 and TRBJ1-5; 8 nucleotides line up with TRBD1. This CDR3 is built from 16 residues. CDR1 is SGDLS, CDR2 YYNGEE, per germline. With V trimmed by 4 bases and J by 3 bases, 9 bases remained unmatched. CDR3: CASSSGDRRDNQPQHF. CDR3 in DNA: TGTGCCAGCAGCTCCGGGGACAGGCGGGACAATCAGCCCCAGCATTTT.

The chain has TRBV4-1 and TRBJ1-5; maybe TRBD1 (6 bases). Trimming took off 4 bases at V and 3 bases at J, with 13 bases between the two ends. CDR3 length: 15 amino acids. CDR1 and CDR2 (germline): MGHRA, YSYEKL. CDR3 DNA sequence: TGCGCCAGCAGCCCGGAGCAGGGGAACAATCAGCCCCAGCATTTT. This sequence encodes CASSPEQGNNQPQHF.

This clone has only a few counts. The gene calls are TRBV28 and TRBJ2-7; D might be TRBD1 (6 bases). Deletions cut 8 bases from V and 2 bases from J, with 10 bases between. Germline loops: CDR1 MDHEN, CDR2 SYDVKM. There are 12 residues in the CDR3. The CDR3 sequence: CASQRTAYEQYF. CDR3 DNA: TGTGCCAGCCAGAGGACAGCCTACGAGCAGTACTTC.

This clone showed up just once. The chain has TRBV7-9 and TRBJ1-1; D may be TRBD1 (5 bases). Germline CDR1 SEHNR, CDR2 FQNEAQ (reference sequence). The CDR3 sequence is 12 residues long. V lost 3 bases and J lost 8, with 10 bases in between. The CDR3 DNA reads TGTGCCAGCAGCTTCGTCAGGGCCGAAGCTTTCTTT. This gives the protein CASSFVRAEAFF.

This chain connects TRBV6-5 to TRBJ2-1; maybe TRBD2 (6 bases). This CDR3 is built from 15 residues. Between the trimmed V and J ends, which lost 6 bases and 0 bases, there was a span of 12 bases. Germline V CDR1 and CDR2: MNHEY, SVGAGI. In DNA, the CDR3 is TGTGCCAGCAGGTTGGACGGGAGCTCCTACAATGAGCAGTTCTTC. This gives the protein CASRLDGSSYNEQFF.

The rearrangement uses TRBV30 and TRBJ2-3, with TRBD2 matching over 16 bases. The CDR3 is made up of 17 amino acids. V was clipped by 4 bases and J by 4 bases; unmatched bases: 8. CDR1 is GTSNPN and CDR2 is SVGIG in the germline V gene (reference sequence). CDR3: CAWISGTSGGAPDTQYF. The CDR3 DNA follows: TGTGCCTGGATCAGTGGGACTAGCGGGGGGGCACCAGATACGCAGTATTTT.

This rearrangement joins TRBV23-1 to TRBJ1-3; D not certain. TRBV23-1 qualifies as an ORF whose function is uncertain. There are 14 residues in the CDR3. The CDR3 protein is CAVTPGGSGNTIYF. The CDR3 DNA reads as TGCGCAGTTACCCCGGGCGGGTCTGGAAACACCATATATTTT.

This clone was counted between two and nine times. This chain joins TRBV28 and TRBJ2-7; 9 bases map to TRBD1. CDR1 and CDR2 from the germline V gene are MDHEN and SYDVKM. The J segment lost 6 bases and the V segment lost 5 bases, leaving 11 bases of the junction unmatched. The CDR3 loop spans 15 amino acids. The CDR3 sequence is CASSEISGTGFEQYF. The CDR3 bases are TGTGCCAGCAGTGAAATCTCCGGGACAGGGTTCGAGCAGTACTTC.

The J gene is TRBJ2-7, the V gene TRBV7-8; 9 bases fit TRBD2. CDR3 size: 16 residues. J gave up 7 bases and V 1 base, and 11 bases lay outside the gene matches. CDR1 and CDR2 (germline): SGHVS, FQNEAQ. CDR3 sequence (DNA): TGTGCCAGCAGCTTAGATCGGCGCGGGGGGGCGGGGGAGCAGTACTTC. It specifies CASSLDRRGGAGEQYF.

The V call is TRBV5-4, the J call TRBJ2-1; TRBD2 aligns across 9 bases. The CDR3 has 14 residues. Per the germline V gene, CDR1 is SGHNT and CDR2 is YYREEE (reference sequence). V gave up 4 bases and J gave up 5 bases; unmatched junction bases: 4. CDR3 DNA: TGTGCCAGCAGCCTCCGACTAGCGGACAATGAGCAGTTCTTC. Translation: CASSLRLADNEQFF.

The chain employs TRBV10-3 and TRBJ2-1, with a possible D match to TRBD2 (6 bases). This CDR3 spans 14 amino acids. Germline lookup yields CDR1 ENHRY and CDR2 SYGVKD. The germline V and J ends were trimmed by 5 bases and 6 bases, with 14 bases remaining between them. CDR3 coding DNA: TGTGCCATCAGTTCCGCGCGGGACCTCAATGAGCAGTTCTTC. Its translation: CAISSARDLNEQFF.